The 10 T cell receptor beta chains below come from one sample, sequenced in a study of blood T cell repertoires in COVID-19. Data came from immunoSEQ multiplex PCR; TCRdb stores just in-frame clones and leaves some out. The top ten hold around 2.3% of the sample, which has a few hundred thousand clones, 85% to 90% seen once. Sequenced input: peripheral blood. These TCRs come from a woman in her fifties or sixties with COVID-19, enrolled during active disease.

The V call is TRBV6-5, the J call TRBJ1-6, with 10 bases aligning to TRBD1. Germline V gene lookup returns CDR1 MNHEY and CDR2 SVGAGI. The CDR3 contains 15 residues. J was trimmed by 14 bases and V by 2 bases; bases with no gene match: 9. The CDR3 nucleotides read TGTGCCAGCAGTTACGAGGGAGGGGGGACAGGGGCCCTCCACTTT. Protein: CASSYEGGGTGALHF.

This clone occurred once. The CDR3 coding sequence is TGTGCCAGCAGTTTCTCGTATTTGACAGATGAAAAACTGTTTTTT. Its protein product is CASSFSYLTDEKLFF. The chain employs TRBV27 and TRBJ1-4; TRBD1 is a possible D gene (5 bases). Trimming left V 3 bases short and J 6 bases short, with 14 bases between. Germline V gives CDR1 MNHEY, CDR2 SMNVEV (reference sequence). The CDR3 is 15 residues long.

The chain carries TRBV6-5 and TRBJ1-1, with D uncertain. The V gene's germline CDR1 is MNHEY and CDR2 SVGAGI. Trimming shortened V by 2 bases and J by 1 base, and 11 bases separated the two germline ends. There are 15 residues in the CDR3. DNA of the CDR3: TGTGCCAGCAGTTACGAGGCCCTCCCGAACACTGAAGCTTTCTTT. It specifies CASSYEALPNTEAFF.

The CDR3 coding sequence is TGCGCCAGCAGCCTCAGGGAATTCTATGGCTACACCTTC. Translation gives CASSLREFYGYTF. The chain links TRBV4-1 to TRBJ1-2; tentatively, D is TRBD1 (5 bases). The CDR3 runs to 13 residues. Trimming shortened V by 4 bases and J by 4 bases, and 10 bases separated the two germline ends. Germline V gene lookup returns CDR1 MGHRA and CDR2 YSYEKL.

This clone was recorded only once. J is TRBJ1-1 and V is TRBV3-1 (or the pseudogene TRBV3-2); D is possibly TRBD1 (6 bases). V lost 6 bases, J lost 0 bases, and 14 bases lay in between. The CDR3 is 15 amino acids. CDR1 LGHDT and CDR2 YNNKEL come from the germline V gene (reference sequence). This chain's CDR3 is CASSHGQLLNTEAFF. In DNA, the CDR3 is TGTGCCAGCAGTCACGGACAGCTCCTGAACACTGAAGCTTTCTTT.

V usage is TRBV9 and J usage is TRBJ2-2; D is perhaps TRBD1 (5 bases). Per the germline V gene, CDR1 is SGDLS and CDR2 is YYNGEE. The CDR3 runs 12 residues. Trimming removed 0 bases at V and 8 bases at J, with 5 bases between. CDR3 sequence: CASSVAGGELFF. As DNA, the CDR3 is TGTGCCAGCAGCGTAGCAGGGGGGGAGCTGTTTTTT.

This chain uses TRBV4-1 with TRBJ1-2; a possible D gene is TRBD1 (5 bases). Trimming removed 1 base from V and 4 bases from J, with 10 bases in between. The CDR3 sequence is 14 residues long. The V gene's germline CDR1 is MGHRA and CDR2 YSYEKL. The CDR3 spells CASSQGAGGYGYTF. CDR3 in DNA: TGCGCCAGCAGCCAAGGTGCGGGGGGCTATGGCTACACCTTC.

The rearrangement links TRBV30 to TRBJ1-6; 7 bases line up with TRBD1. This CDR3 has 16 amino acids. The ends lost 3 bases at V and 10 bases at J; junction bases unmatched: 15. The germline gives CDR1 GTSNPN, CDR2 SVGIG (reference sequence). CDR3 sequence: CAWRSSQGMFASPLHF. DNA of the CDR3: TGTGCCTGGAGAAGTTCACAGGGGATGTTTGCGTCACCCCTCCACTTT.

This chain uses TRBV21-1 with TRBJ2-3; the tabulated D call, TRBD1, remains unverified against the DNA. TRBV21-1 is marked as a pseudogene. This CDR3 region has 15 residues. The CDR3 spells CARYSTGDGTDTQYF. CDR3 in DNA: TGTGCCAGATACTCGACAGGGGATGGCACAGATACGCAGTATTTT.

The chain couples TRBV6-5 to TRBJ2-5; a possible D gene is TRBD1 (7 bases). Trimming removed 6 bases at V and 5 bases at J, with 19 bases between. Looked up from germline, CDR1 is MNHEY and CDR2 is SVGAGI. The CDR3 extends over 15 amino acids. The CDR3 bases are TGTGCCAGCAGACCCGACAGGGAGGTGTGGGAGACCCAGTACTTC. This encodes CASRPDREVWETQYF.